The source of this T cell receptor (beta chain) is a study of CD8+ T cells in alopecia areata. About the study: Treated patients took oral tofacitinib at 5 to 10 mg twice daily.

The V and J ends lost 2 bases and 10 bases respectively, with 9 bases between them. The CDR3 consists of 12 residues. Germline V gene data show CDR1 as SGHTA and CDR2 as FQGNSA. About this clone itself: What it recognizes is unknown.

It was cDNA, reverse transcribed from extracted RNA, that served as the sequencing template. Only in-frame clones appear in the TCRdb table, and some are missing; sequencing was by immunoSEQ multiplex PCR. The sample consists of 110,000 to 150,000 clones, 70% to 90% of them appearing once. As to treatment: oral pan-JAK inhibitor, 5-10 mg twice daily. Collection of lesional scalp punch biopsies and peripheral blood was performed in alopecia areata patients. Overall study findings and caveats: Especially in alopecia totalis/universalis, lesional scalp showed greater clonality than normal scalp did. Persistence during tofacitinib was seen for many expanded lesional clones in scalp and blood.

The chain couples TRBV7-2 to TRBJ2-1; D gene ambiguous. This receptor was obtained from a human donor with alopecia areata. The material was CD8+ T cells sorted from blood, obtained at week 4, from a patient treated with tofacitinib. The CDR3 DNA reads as TGTGCCAGCAGCTTATACGAGGTAGAGCAGTTCTTC. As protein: CASSLYEVEQFF.